This TCR beta chain emerged from a study of blood T cells in healthy people across ages. General study findings and limits: It was the long-lived donors that had more naive CD4+ cells and higher diversity than aged donors.

With regard to this clonotype: Its antigen is undetermined.

The V end was cut by 0 bases, the J end by 2 bases, with 15 bases between. The CDR3 covers 17 residues. Germline V CDR1 and CDR2: LGHDT, YNNKEL (reference sequence). The authors ran a second PCR of 7 to 11 cycles using a sample-barcoded 5' primer and a J-beta primer mix. Every molecule of cDNA carried a tag from a template-switch adaptor with 12 random nucleotides. MiXCR, run by TCRdb on the 5' RACE reads, gives a single entry per CDR3 protein. The profile shows 950,000 to 1,200,000 distinct CDR3 sequences, less than 45% of them singletons. The material sequenced was blood. The rearrangement uses TRBV3-1 and TRBJ2-3; D possibly corresponds to TRBD2 (6 bases). This receptor was identified in a man in his late teens or twenties in good health. CDR3 loop: CASSQDRTAGPTDTQYF. CDR3 bases: TGTGCCAGCAGCCAAGACCGCACGGCGGGGCCCACAGATACGCAGTATTTT.